This T cell receptor (beta chain) is from a study of shared clonotypes between healthy human individuals. The assay was immunoSEQ multiplex PCR, and TCRdb's table has in-frame clones only and misses some. The sample has about a million clones, approximately 77% seen once. The sequenced material came from memory CD4+ T cells from PBMCs. Subset: CD45RA-negative fraction. This sequence was found in a man in his late teens or twenties in good health. Some clones in this sample may be carry-over from other donors' samples.

The DNA of the CDR3 is TGCGCCAGCAGCTCCGCAGGCATCCCCGGGGAGCTGTTTTTT. Its translation: CASSSAGIPGELFF. The V call is TRBV5-1, the J call TRBJ2-2; no definite D call. Trimming removed 3 bases at V and 6 bases at J, with 12 bases between. Germline V gene data show CDR1 as SGHRS and CDR2 as YFSETQ. CDR3 size: 14 residues.